These T cell receptor beta chains were read from a single sample in a study of cytomegalovirus exposure and HLA in healthy donors. Measured with immunoSEQ multiplex PCR; TCRdb has only the in-frame clones, and not every one. This table holds around 100,000 clones, 70% found once. Sequenced sample: PBMCs. The receptor source for this set is a man between 40 and 49 years old in good health and CMV-seropositive. The CDR3 runs from the conserved cysteine through the conserved F or W. The order of the fields is V gene, J gene, clone size, D gene, CDR3 length, CDR3 DNA, CDR3 protein. D genes are given only for firm matches. Expanded clones get a size class; other rows say once, few or many, or leave the size out.

V: TRBV9
J: TRBJ2-5
size: few
D: TRBD2
length: 15
DNA: TGTGCCAGCAGCTCTACTAGCGGGATTAGGGAGACCCAGTACTTC
CDR3: CASSSTSGIRETQYF

V: TRBV23-1
J: TRBJ2-2
size: few
D: TRBD1
length: 16
DNA: TGCGCCAGCAGTCAATCGGGGACAGGGAACACCGGGGAGCTGTTTTTT
CDR3: CASSQSGTGNTGELFF

V: TRBV27
J: TRBJ1-5
size: -
D: -
length: 15
DNA: TGTGCCAGCAGCTTCGACAGTTCCAGCAATCAGCCCCAGCATTTT
CDR3: CASSFDSSSNQPQHF

V: TRBV29-1
J: TRBJ1-1
size: -
D: -
length: 10
DNA: TGCAGCGTTGGTTCTGCTGAAGCTTTCTTT
CDR3: CSVGSAEAFF

V: TRBV6-1
J: TRBJ2-4
size: -
D: TRBD2
length: 19
DNA: TGTGCCAGCGGTGGGCAGCGGACTAGCGGGACCCGGGCCAAAAACATTCAGTACTTC
CDR3: CASGGQRTSGTRAKNIQYF

V: TRBV7-7
J: TRBJ2-1
size: -
D: -
length: 15
DNA: TGTGCCAGCAGCTTAGGTCCGGGAGTCAACAATGAGCAGTTCTTC
CDR3: CASSLGPGVNNEQFF

V: TRBV10-3
J: TRBJ1-1
size: few
D: TRBD1
length: 14
DNA: TGTGCCATCAGAGACAGGGACCAGAACACTGAAGCTTTCTTT
CDR3: CAIRDRDQNTEAFF

V: TRBV4-1
J: TRBJ2-3
size: -
D: TRBD2
length: 17
DNA: TGCGCCAGCAGCCGATTAGAGGGGCGGGAGCTCCCAGATACGCAGTATTTT
CDR3: CASSRLEGRELPDTQYF

V: TRBV7-2
J: TRBJ2-7
size: once
D: TRBD2
length: 14
DNA: TGTGCCAGCAGCCCAGGACTAGCGGTATACGAGCAGTACTTC
CDR3: CASSPGLAVYEQYF

V: TRBV7-9
J: TRBJ1-5
size: -
D: TRBD1
length: 15
DNA: TGTGCCAGCAGCCAGGGGGAATATAGCAATCAGCCCCAGCATTTT
CDR3: CASSQGEYSNQPQHF

V: TRBV6-5
J: TRBJ2-1
size: -
D: -
length: 14
DNA: TGTGCCAGCAGTTCAAACACGCGGTACAATGAGCAGTTCTTC
CDR3: CASSSNTRYNEQFF

V: TRBV13
J: TRBJ2-1
size: -
D: TRBD1
length: 14
DNA: TGTGCCAGCAGCCCGGAGGGACAGGGCTATGAGCAGTTCTTC
CDR3: CASSPEGQGYEQFF

V: TRBV5-1
J: TRBJ2-6
size: few
D: -
length: 16
DNA: TGCGCCAGCAGCTTGGCACGGTTCTCTGGGGCCAACGTCCTGACTTTC
CDR3: CASSLARFSGANVLTF

V: TRBV5-6
J: TRBJ2-2
size: few
D: TRBD1
length: 15
DNA: TGTGCCAGCAGCTTCTCAGACAGGGGGGCCGGGGAGCTGTTTTTT
CDR3: CASSFSDRGAGELFF

V: TRBV5-1
J: TRBJ2-7
size: -
D: TRBD2
length: 13
DNA: TGCGCCAGCAGGAGGGGACTAGGATGGGAGCAGTACTTC
CDR3: CASRRGLGWEQYF

V: TRBV19
J: TRBJ1-1
size: -
D: -
length: 13
DNA: TGTGCCAGTAGATCCTCAGGGAACACTGAAGCTTTCTTT
CDR3: CASRSSGNTEAFF

V: TRBV30
J: TRBJ2-1
size: -
D: -
length: 15
DNA: TGTGCCTGGAGTGTAGGGGACATCTCCTACAATGAGCAGTTCTTC
CDR3: CAWSVGDISYNEQFF

V: TRBV18
J: TRBJ2-1
size: -
D: TRBD2
length: 15
DNA: TGTGCCAGCTCACCAGGAGCGGGGGGGTACAATGAGCAGTTCTTC
CDR3: CASSPGAGGYNEQFF

V: TRBV29-1
J: TRBJ2-3
size: -
D: TRBD1
length: 13
DNA: TGCAGCGTAAGACAGGGTCGAACAGATACGCAGTATTTT
CDR3: CSVRQGRTDTQYF

V: TRBV7-9
J: TRBJ1-2
size: -
D: TRBD1
length: 14
DNA: TGTTCCAGCAGTTCACAGGGGGCCGGCTATGGCTACACCTTC
CDR3: CSSSSQGAGYGYTF

V: TRBV4-3
J: TRBJ2-7
size: medium-sized
D: -
length: 16
DNA: TGCGCCAGCAGCCAAGATCGAGGGTCCCCCGGCTACGAGCAGTACTTC
CDR3: CASSQDRGSPGYEQYF

V: TRBV4-3
J: TRBJ1-1
size: few
D: TRBD1
length: 14
DNA: TGCGCCAGCAGCCAGGGGACAGCGAACACTGAAGCTTTCTTT
CDR3: CASSQGTANTEAFF

V: TRBV9
J: TRBJ1-1
size: -
D: -
length: 16
DNA: TGTGCCAGCAGCCCAAAACCAGGCGGGGTCGGCACTGAAGCTTTCTTT
CDR3: CASSPKPGGVGTEAFF

V: TRBV6-5
J: TRBJ2-5
size: once
D: TRBD2
length: 15
DNA: TGTGCCAGCAGTTTCGGGACTAGCGGGAGTGAGACCCAGTACTTC
CDR3: CASSFGTSGSETQYF

V: TRBV9
J: TRBJ2-3
size: -
D: TRBD1
length: 13
DNA: TGTGCCAGCAGCGAGGGGGCTGGAGATACGCAGTATTTT
CDR3: CASSEGAGDTQYF

V: TRBV9
J: TRBJ2-2
size: -
D: TRBD2
length: 19
DNA: TGTGCCAGCAGCTCCCCTAGCGGGAGGGCCCTCGGGAACACCGGGGAGCTGTTTTTT
CDR3: CASSSPSGRALGNTGELFF

V: TRBV5-1
J: TRBJ1-2
size: -
D: -
length: 12
DNA: TGCGCCAGCAGCTTGACAGGGACTGGCTACACCTTC
CDR3: CASSLTGTGYTF

V: TRBV10-3
J: TRBJ2-2
size: -
D: TRBD2
length: 15
DNA: TGTGCCATCAGTGTAGGCGGGAGCCAAACCGGGGAGCTGTTTTTT
CDR3: CAISVGGSQTGELFF

V: TRBV4-2
J: TRBJ2-5
size: -
D: TRBD2
length: 15
DNA: TGTGCCAGCAGCCAAGAGGCGGGAGGCACCTGGGCCCAGTACTTC
CDR3: CASSQEAGGTWAQYF

V: TRBV27
J: TRBJ1-2
size: -
D: -
length: 12
DNA: TGTGCCAGCAGGGGGCCAGGCCATGGCTACACCTTC
CDR3: CASRGPGHGYTF

V: TRBV4-1
J: TRBJ2-1
size: few
D: -
length: 12
DNA: TGCGCCAGCAGCCAAATTAGTAGTGAGCAGTTCTTC
CDR3: CASSQISSEQFF

V: TRBV5-8
J: TRBJ1-1
size: -
D: TRBD1
length: 16
DNA: TGTGCCAGCAGCTGGCGGCAGGGGGCGCTCGTGGCAGGAGCTTTCTTT
CDR3: CASSWRQGALVAGAFF

V: TRBV9
J: TRBJ2-1
size: -
D: -
length: 14
DNA: TGTGCCAGCAGGCCCGACAGCTCCTACAATGAGCAGTTCTTC
CDR3: CASRPDSSYNEQFF

V: TRBV28
J: TRBJ2-5
size: -
D: -
length: 14
DNA: TGTGCCAGCAACCCCAGGGCATTCCAAGAGACCCAGTACTTC
CDR3: CASNPRAFQETQYF

V: TRBV6-6
J: TRBJ1-5
size: -
D: -
length: 13
DNA: TGTGCCAGCAGTGGGGGCAGTAATCAGCCCCAGCATTTT
CDR3: CASSGGSNQPQHF

V: TRBV5-8
J: TRBJ1-1
size: once
D: -
length: 15
DNA: TGTGCCAGCAGCTTGGTCCTGGGCATGAACACTGAAGCTTTCTTT
CDR3: CASSLVLGMNTEAFF

V: TRBV7-2
J: TRBJ1-2
size: -
D: -
length: 13
DNA: TGTGCCAGCAGCTCCCAGGGTAACTATGGCTACACCTTC
CDR3: CASSSQGNYGYTF

V: TRBV18
J: TRBJ2-7
size: -
D: TRBD1
length: 15
DNA: TGTGCCAGCTCACCCGAACCGACAGGGTGGACCGAGCAGTACTTC
CDR3: CASSPEPTGWTEQYF

V: TRBV13
J: TRBJ1-3
size: -
D: -
length: 13
DNA: TGTGCCAGCAGCTCAACAGGAGGAAACACCATATATTTT
CDR3: CASSSTGGNTIYF

V: TRBV4-3
J: TRBJ1-2
size: -
D: -
length: 17
DNA: TGCGCCAGCAGCCAAGACCGTTTGGACAGTGTCAACTATGGCTACACCTTC
CDR3: CASSQDRLDSVNYGYTF

V: TRBV4-1
J: TRBJ1-4
size: -
D: TRBD1
length: 15
DNA: TGCGCCAGCAGCCAAGGTGGGACAGGGACTGAAAAACTGTTTTTT
CDR3: CASSQGGTGTEKLFF